A selection of T cell receptor beta chains follows, all from one sample in a study of Graves' ophthalmopathy and Graves' hyperthyroidism. TCRdb reanalysed the multiplex PCR reads using MiXCR and keeps one entry per CDR3 protein. The sample carries approximately 1.2 million distinct CDR3 sequences, about 40% recorded once. The material sequenced was peripheral blood or thyroid tissue (not recorded which). The receptors shown here come from an adult man with Graves' hyperthyroidism. Each CDR3 is given with its conserved first and last residue.

CDR3,J,V
CASSSNTGTGNQPQHF,TRBJ1-5,TRBV5-5
CASSLIGRDNTEAFF,TRBJ1-1,TRBV5-6
CASSLGQGYTF,TRBJ1-2,TRBV12-3/TRBV12-4
CASSLFSGTTYEQYF,TRBJ2-7,TRBV7-3
CASSLSPTGSSYEQYF,TRBJ2-7,TRBV5-5
CAIGQGDYGYTF,TRBJ1-2,TRBV10-3
CSLSGGRYEQYF,TRBJ2-7,TRBV29-1
CASSQGGRNTEAFF,TRBJ1-1,TRBV5-8
CASSDRTSGSYEQYF,TRBJ2-7,TRBV2
CASSGRLGGEQYF,TRBJ2-7,TRBV13
CASSVGQGFEKLFF,TRBJ1-4,TRBV5-1
CATSDLAEIQPQHF,TRBJ1-5,TRBV24-1
CATTGGANVLTF,TRBJ2-6,TRBV10-3
CASSLRLARLQETQYF,TRBJ2-5,TRBV7-9
CSAIPGTSGGTYEQYF,TRBJ2-7,TRBV20-1
CASSFSTPANYGYTF,TRBJ1-2,TRBV12-1
CSAPNRDRGSSYEQYF,TRBJ2-7,TRBV20-1
CSVDPGLAGGYTF,TRBJ1-2,TRBV29-1
CSARPGQGTTEAFF,TRBJ1-1,TRBV20-1
CASSQDAGEYETQYF,TRBJ2-5,TRBV4-3
CSARDRRRGAFF,TRBJ1-1,TRBV20-1
CASTPTVDQPQYF,TRBJ2-5,TRBV6-6
CAISGAGDTEAFF,TRBJ1-1,TRBV10-3
CAISGAAGTYNSPLHF,TRBJ1-6,TRBV10-3
CATSDFPGGDYGYTF,TRBJ1-2,TRBV24-1
CAISESGQELEKLFF,TRBJ1-4,TRBV10-3
CASTENLPYEQYF,TRBJ2-7,TRBV7-2
CASSFPSGTGFDYEQYF,TRBJ2-7,TRBV12-3/TRBV12-4
CSAGHGGSDEQYF,TRBJ2-7,TRBV20-1
CASSTGTGADTQYF,TRBJ2-3,TRBV9
CSAVETGGYGYTF,TRBJ1-2,TRBV20-1
CASSLNFGYTF,TRBJ1-2,TRBV5-8
CASSFSGTGGLSEKLFF,TRBJ1-4,TRBV6-5
CSATSVGGWDTQYF,TRBJ2-3,TRBV20-1
CASSKEYEQYF,TRBJ2-7,TRBV3-1
CATSDFSGGMETQYF,TRBJ2-5,TRBV24-1
CASSVGSTGNTIYF,TRBJ1-3,TRBV9
CAILSGEWEKLFF,TRBJ1-4,TRBV10-3
CASSYRTDRVGYEQYF,TRBJ2-7,TRBV6-5
CSAGSEFEETQYF,TRBJ2-5,TRBV20-1
CASSFGLATEAFF,TRBJ1-1,TRBV27
CASSFQEEETQYF,TRBJ2-5,TRBV7-8
CASSVDLGSSPLHF,TRBJ1-6,TRBV2
CASSPDSGRNTEAFF,TRBJ1-1,TRBV5-6
CASSQGQGGNYGYTF,TRBJ1-2,TRBV3-1
CASSEDGIVSTEAFF,TRBJ1-1,TRBV10-2
CASSVNTGETQYF,TRBJ2-5,TRBV7-3
CASSYRRTGEETYEQYF,TRBJ2-7,TRBV6-5
CASSEDSSSGNTIYF,TRBJ1-3,TRBV2
CASRRTSSGNTIYF,TRBJ1-3,TRBV12-3/TRBV12-4
CASSLHTGNTIYF,TRBJ1-3,TRBV12-3/TRBV12-4